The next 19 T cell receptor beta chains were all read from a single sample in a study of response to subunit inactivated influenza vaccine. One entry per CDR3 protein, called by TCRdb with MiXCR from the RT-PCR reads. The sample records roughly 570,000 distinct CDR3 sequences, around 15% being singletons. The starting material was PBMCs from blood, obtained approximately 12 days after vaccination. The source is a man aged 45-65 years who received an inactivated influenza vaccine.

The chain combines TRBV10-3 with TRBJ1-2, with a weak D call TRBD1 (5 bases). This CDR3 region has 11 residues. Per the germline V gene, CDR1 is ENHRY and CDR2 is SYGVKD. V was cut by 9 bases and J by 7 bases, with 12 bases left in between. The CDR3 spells CAIQAPSGYTF. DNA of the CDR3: TGTGCCATACAGGCTCCAAGTGGCTACACCTTC.

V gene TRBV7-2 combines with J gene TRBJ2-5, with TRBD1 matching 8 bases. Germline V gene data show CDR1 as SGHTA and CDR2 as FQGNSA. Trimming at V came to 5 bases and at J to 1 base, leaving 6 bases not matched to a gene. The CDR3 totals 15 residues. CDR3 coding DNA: TGTGCCAGCAGCCCCGGGACAGGTCCCCAAGAGACCCAGTACTTC. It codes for CASSPGTGPQETQYF.

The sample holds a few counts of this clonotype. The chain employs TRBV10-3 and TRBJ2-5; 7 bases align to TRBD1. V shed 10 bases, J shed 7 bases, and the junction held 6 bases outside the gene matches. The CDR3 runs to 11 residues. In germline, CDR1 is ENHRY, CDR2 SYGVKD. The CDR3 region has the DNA TGTGCCACCGGTACAGGGGTGACCCAGTACTTC. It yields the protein CATGTGVTQYF.

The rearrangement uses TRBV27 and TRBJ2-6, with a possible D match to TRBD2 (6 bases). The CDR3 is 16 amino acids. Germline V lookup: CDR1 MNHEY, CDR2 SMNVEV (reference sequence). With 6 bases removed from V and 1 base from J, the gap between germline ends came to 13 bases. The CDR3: CASSGAGFSGANVLTF. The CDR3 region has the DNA TGTGCCAGCAGCGGGGCGGGGTTTTCTGGGGCCAACGTCCTGACTTTC. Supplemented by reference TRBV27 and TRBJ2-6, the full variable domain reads EAQVTQNPRYLITVTGKKLTVTCSQNMNHEYMSWYRQDPGLGLRQIYYSMNVEVTDKGDVPEGYKVSRKEKRNFPLILESPSPNQTSLYFCASSGAGFSGANVLTFGAGSRLTVL.

The CDR3 DNA sequence: TGTGCCAGCAGGTCTACCGGCACAGGACGGAACTATGGCTACACCTTC. Amino acids: CASRSTGTGRNYGYTF. The rearrangement uses TRBV28 and TRBJ1-2; D is perhaps TRBD1 (5 bases). This CDR3 comprises 16 residues. The V gene's germline CDR1 is MDHEN and CDR2 SYDVKM. Deletions cut 6 bases from V and 2 bases from J, with 19 bases between.

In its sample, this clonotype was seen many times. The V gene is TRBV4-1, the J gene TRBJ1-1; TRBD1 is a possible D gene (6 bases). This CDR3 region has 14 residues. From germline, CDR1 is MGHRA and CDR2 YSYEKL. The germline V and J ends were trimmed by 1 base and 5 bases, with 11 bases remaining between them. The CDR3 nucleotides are TGCGCCAGCAGCCAAGTGGGACAACGGACTGAAGCTTTCTTT. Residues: CASSQVGQRTEAFF.

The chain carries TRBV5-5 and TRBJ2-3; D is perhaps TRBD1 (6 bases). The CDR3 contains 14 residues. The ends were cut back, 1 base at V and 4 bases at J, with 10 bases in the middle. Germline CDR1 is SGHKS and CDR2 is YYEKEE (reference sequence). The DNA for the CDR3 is TGTGCCAGCAGCTTGATCAGGGGCCCAGATACGCAGTATTTT. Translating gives CASSLIRGPDTQYF.

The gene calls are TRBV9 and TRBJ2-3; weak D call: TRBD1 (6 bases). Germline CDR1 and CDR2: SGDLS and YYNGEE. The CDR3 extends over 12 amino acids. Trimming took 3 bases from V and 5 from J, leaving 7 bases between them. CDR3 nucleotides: TGTGCCAGCAGCGCAGGGGAAGATACGCAGTATTTT. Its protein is CASSAGEDTQYF.

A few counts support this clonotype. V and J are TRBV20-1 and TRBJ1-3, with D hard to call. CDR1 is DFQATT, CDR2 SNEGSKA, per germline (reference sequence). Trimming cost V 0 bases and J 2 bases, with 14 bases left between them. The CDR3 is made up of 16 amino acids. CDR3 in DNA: TGCAGTGCTAGAGACCCCGGACTTGACGCTGGAAACACCATATATTTT. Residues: CSARDPGLDAGNTIYF.

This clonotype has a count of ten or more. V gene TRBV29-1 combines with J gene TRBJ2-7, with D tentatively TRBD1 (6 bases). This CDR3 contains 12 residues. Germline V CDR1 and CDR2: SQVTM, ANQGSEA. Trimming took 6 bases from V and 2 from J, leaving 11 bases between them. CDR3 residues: CSVRQGPYEQYF. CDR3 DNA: TGCAGCGTACGCCAGGGGCCCTACGAGCAGTACTTC.

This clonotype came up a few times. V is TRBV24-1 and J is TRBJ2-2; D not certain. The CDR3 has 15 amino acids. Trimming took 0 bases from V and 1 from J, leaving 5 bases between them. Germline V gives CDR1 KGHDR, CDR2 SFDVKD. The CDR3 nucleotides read TGTGCCACCAGTGATTTGAACAAGAACACCGGGGAGCTGTTTTTT. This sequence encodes CATSDLNKNTGELFF.

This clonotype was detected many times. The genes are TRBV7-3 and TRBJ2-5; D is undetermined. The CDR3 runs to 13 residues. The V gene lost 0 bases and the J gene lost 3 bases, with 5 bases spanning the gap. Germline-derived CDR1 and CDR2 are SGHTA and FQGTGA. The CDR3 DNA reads TGTGCCAGCAGCTTAACTGGGAAAGAGACCCAGTACTTC. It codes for CASSLTGKETQYF. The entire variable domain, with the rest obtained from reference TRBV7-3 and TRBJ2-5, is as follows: GAGVSQTPSNKVTEKGKYVELRCDPISGHTALYWYRQSLGQGPEFLIYFQGTGAADDSGLPNDRFFAVRPEGSVSTLKIQRTERGDSAVYLCASSLTGKETQYFGPGTRLLVL.

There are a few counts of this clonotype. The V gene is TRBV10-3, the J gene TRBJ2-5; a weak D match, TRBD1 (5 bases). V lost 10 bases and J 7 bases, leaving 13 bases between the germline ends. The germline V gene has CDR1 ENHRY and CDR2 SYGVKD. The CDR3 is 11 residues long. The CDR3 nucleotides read TGTGCCACCAGGGAAAGTCTGACCCAGTACTTC. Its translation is CATRESLTQYF.

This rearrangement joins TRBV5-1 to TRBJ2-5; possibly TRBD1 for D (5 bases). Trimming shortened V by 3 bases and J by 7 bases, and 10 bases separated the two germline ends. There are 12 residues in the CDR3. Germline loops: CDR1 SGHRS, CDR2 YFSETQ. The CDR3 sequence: CASSSSGSTQYF. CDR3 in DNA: TGCGCCAGCAGCTCCTCAGGGTCGACCCAGTACTTC. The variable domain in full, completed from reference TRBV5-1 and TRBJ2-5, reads KAGVTQTPRYLIKTRGQQVTLSCSPISGHRSVSWYQQTPGQGLQFLFEYFSETQRNKGNFPGRFSGRQFSNSRSEMNVSTLELGDSALYLCASSSSGSTQYFGPGTRLLVL.

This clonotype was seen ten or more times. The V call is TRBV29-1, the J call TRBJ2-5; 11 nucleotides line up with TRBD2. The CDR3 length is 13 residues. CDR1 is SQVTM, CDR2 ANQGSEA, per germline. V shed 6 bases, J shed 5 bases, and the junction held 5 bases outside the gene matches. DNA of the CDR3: TGCAGCGTCAAGGGACTAGCGGCCGAGACCCAGTACTTC. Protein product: CSVKGLAAETQYF.

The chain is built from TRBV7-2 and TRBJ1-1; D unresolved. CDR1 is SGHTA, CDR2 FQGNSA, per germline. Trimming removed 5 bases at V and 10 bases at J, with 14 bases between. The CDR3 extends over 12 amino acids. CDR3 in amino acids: CASSPPGRIAFF. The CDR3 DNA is TGTGCCAGCAGCCCGCCCGGACGTATAGCTTTCTTT.

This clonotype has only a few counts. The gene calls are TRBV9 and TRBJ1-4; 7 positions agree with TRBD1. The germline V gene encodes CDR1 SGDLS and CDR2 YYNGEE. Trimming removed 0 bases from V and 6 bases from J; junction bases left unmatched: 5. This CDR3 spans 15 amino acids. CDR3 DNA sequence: TGTGCCAGCAGCGTAGCTCCCGGACAGGATGAAAAACTGTTTTTT. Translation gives CASSVAPGQDEKLFF.

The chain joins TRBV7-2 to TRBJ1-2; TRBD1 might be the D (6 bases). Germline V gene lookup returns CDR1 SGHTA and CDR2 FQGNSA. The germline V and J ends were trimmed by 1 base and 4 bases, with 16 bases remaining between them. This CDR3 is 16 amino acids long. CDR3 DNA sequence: TGTGCCAGCAGCTTAGGACGGGGGGCGATTCGCTATGGCTACACCTTC. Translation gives CASSLGRGAIRYGYTF.

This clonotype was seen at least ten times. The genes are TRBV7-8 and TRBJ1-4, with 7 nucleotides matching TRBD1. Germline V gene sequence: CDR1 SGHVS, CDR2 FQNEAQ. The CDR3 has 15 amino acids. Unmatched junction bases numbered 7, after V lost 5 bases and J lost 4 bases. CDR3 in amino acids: CASSEGGQLNEKLFF. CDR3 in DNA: TGTGCCAGCAGCGAGGGGGGACAGCTTAATGAAAAACTGTTTTTT.